Listed below are T cell receptor beta chains from one sample, sequenced in a study of cytomegalovirus exposure and HLA in healthy donors. Sequencing was performed with immunoSEQ multiplex PCR; in TCRdb, only in-frame clones are kept and a portion is missing. The sample has 150,000 to 200,000 clones; 68% are singletons. Sequencing was done on a sample of PBMCs. The receptors stem from a man younger than 45 in good health and CMV-seropositive. CDR3s include the opening cysteine and the closing phenylalanine or tryptophan. A D gene is named only where the DNA matches it firmly. Only part of the rows carry a size: once, few, many, or a class if the clone is expanded.

J gene,D gene,clone size,V gene,CDR3 protein
TRBJ2-1,.,.,TRBV12-5,CASGLFSGTNTYNEQFF
TRBJ2-7,TRBD1,few,TRBV30,CAWSDRGVLYEQYF
TRBJ1-2,.,few,TRBV5-1,CASSLQGYGYTF
TRBJ2-1,.,few,TRBV4-1,CASRGRSSVTGDPNEQFF
TRBJ1-2,.,once,TRBV19,CASSILAERVGGYGYTF
TRBJ1-2,.,few,TRBV27,CASSLGLPLNDGYTF
TRBJ1-2,TRBD1,.,TRBV11-3,CASSLGTGNGYTF
TRBJ1-1,.,few,TRBV28,CASSPGTFFEAFF
TRBJ2-3,TRBD2,once,TRBV5-4,CASSLGVSGRDTQYF
TRBJ1-5,.,.,TRBV27,CASSSRQVGNQPQHF
TRBJ1-4,TRBD1,.,TRBV19,CASSKRATIPGQGVFGEKLFF
TRBJ2-7,TRBD2,.,TRBV7-9,CASSSSGRVYEQYF
TRBJ1-2,.,.,TRBV30,CAWRVPTPANYGYTF
TRBJ1-2,TRBD1,.,TRBV7-2,CASSLGRGPGYTF
TRBJ1-1,.,.,TRBV7-9,CASSLAGLGTEAFF
TRBJ1-1,.,.,TRBV28,CASSVNTEAFF
TRBJ1-3,TRBD1,few,TRBV10-3,CAINKGGQGSSGNTIYF
TRBJ2-3,TRBD2,.,TRBV4-1,CASSQDGGLSTDTQYF
TRBJ2-7,TRBD1,.,TRBV28,CASSHRDSMMYEQYF
TRBJ2-5,.,.,TRBV7-9,CASSLSLPVQETQYF
TRBJ2-1,TRBD1,.,TRBV19,CASWGQGTYNEQFF
TRBJ1-6,TRBD1,.,TRBV10-3,CAISERDSSYNSPLHF
TRBJ2-3,.,.,TRBV4-2,CASSQEGSGGTDTQYF
TRBJ1-2,TRBD1,once,TRBV4-1,CASSQGQGVQGGYTF
TRBJ1-2,.,.,TRBV6-1,CASILGPAGVYGYTF
TRBJ1-5,.,.,TRBV6-1,CASSDTGQPQHF
TRBJ2-3,.,.,TRBV19,CASTEGSGTDTQYF
TRBJ2-7,TRBD2,once,TRBV6-5,CASSYSGKYEQYF
TRBJ2-1,TRBD2,once,TRBV6-1,CASRALSGRDNEQFF
TRBJ2-1,.,.,TRBV5-4,CASTSGVRVNEQFF
TRBJ1-2,.,.,TRBV10-3,CAISDQSGQIPTNYGYTF
TRBJ2-1,TRBD2,.,TRBV5-1,CASSSGLAGANEQFF
TRBJ2-7,TRBD2,.,TRBV5-1,CASRGTSGEQYF
TRBJ1-4,.,.,TRBV7-8,CASSLMVGFSSEKLFF
TRBJ1-1,.,.,TRBV19,CASSIDSGGTEAFF
TRBJ1-3,.,once,TRBV15,CATSRAPSVGAGNTIYF
TRBJ2-3,.,.,TRBV7-8,CASSPVVALDADTQYF
.,.,.,TRBV28,CASSLRGGGYEQYF
TRBJ2-5,.,.,TRBV6-5,CASSYSMRLNGGTQYF
TRBJ2-1,.,.,TRBV6-5,CASSSLARDEQFF
TRBJ2-6,.,.,TRBV6-6,CASSGDNVLTF
TRBJ2-5,TRBD2,.,TRBV11-2,CASSLGILAGGRGETQYF
TRBJ2-7,TRBD2,.,TRBV27,CASSFGSGRPHYEQYF
TRBJ2-3,.,few,TRBV5-1,CASSLLGLGPIAADTQYF
TRBJ2-3,TRBD2,.,TRBV7-9,CASSLGGTSGQDTQYF
TRBJ2-1,TRBD2,.,TRBV9,CASSGAGGVWNEQFF
TRBJ1-3,TRBD1,.,TRBV2,CASSELGQSGNTIYF
TRBJ1-5,TRBD1,.,TRBV28,CASRPPGQGVNQPQHF
TRBJ2-1,.,few,TRBV27,CASSVGSNEQFF
TRBJ2-5,TRBD1,.,TRBV27,CASSSPGTVKETQYF
TRBJ1-4,TRBD1,.,TRBV7-8,CASSFTGVTNEKLFF
TRBJ2-2,.,.,TRBV10-3,CAIRASGTNTGELFF
TRBJ2-7,TRBD1,.,TRBV27,CASSWDRSSYEQYF